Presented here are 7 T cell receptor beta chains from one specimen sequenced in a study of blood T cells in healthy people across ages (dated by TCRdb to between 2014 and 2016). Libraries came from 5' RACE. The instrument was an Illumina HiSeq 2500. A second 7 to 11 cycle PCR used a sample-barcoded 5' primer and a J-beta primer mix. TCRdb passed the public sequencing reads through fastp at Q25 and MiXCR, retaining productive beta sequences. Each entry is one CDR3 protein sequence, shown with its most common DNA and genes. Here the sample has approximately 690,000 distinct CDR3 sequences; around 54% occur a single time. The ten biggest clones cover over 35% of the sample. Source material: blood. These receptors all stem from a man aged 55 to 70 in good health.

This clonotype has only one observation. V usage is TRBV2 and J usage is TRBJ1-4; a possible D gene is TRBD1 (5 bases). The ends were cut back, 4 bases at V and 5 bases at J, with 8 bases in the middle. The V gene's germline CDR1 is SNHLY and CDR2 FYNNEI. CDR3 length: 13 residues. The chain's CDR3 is CASSVWGNEKLFF. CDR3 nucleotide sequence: TGTGCCAGCAGTGTCTGGGGCAATGAAAAACTGTTTTTT.

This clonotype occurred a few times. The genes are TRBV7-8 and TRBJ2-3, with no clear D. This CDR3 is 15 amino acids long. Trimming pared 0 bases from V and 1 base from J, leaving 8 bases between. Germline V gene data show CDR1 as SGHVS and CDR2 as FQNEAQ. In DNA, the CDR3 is TGTGCCAGCAGCTTAGCAGGGAAAGGCACAGATACGCAGTATTTT. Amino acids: CASSLAGKGTDTQYF.

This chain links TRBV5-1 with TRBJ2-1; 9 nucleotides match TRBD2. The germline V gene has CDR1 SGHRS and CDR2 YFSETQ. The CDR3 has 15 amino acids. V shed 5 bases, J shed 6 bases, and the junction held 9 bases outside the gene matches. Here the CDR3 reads CASSSQAGGTNEQFF. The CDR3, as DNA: TGCGCCAGCAGTTCACAAGCGGGGGGCACCAATGAGCAGTTCTTC.

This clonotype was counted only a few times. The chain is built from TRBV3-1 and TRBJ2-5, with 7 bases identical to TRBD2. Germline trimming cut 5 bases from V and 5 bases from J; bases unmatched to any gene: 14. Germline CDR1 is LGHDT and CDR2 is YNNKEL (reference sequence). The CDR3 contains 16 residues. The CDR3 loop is CASSGRGREWRETQYF. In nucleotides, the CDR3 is TGTGCCAGCAGCGGAAGAGGGAGGGAGTGGAGGGAGACCCAGTACTTC.

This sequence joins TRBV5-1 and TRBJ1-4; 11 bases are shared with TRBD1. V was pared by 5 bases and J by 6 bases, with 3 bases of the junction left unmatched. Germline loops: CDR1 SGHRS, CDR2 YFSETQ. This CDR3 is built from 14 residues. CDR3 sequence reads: CASRRGQGDEKLFF. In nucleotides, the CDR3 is TGCGCCAGCAGAAGGGGACAGGGGGATGAAAAACTGTTTTTT.

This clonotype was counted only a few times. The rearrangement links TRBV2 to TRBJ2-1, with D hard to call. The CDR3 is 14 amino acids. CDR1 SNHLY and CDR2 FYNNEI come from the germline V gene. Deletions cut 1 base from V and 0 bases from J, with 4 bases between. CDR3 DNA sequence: TGTGCCAGCAGTGAAGAAAGCTCCTACAATGAGCAGTTCTTC. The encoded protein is CASSEESSYNEQFF.

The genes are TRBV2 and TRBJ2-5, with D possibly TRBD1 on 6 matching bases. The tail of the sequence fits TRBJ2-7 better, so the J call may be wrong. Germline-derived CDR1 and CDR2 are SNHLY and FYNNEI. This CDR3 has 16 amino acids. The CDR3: CASSERLGHRAYEQYF. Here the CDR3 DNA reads TGTGCCAGCAGTGAAAGGTTGGGACACAGAGCCTACGAGCAGTACTTC.